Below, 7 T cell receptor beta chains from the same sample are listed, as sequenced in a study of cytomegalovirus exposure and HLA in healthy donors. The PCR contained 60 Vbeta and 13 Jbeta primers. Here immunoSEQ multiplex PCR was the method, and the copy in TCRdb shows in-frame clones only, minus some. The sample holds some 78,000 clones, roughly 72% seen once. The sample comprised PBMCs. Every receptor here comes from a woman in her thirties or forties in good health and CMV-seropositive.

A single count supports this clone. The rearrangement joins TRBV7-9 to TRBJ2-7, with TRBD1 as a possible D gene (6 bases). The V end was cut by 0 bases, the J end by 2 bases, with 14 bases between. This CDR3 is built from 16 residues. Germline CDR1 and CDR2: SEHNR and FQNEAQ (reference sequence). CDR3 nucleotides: TGTGCCAGCAGCTTAGCCTACAGGGATGGCGCCTACGAGCAGTACTTC. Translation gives CASSLAYRDGAYEQYF.

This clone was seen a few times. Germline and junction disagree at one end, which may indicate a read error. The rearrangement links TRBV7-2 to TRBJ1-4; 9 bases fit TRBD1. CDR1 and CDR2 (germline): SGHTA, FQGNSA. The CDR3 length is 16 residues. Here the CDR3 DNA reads TGTGCCAGCAGCTTAGGGGGGACAGGGAGTAATGACAAACTGTTTTTT. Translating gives CASSLGGTGSNDKLFF.

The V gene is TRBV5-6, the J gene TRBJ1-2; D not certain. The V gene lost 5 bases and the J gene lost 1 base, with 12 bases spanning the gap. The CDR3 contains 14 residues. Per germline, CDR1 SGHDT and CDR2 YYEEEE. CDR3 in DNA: TGTGCCAGCAGGCCTTGGGCGGGTAACTATGGCTACACCTTC. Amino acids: CASRPWAGNYGYTF.

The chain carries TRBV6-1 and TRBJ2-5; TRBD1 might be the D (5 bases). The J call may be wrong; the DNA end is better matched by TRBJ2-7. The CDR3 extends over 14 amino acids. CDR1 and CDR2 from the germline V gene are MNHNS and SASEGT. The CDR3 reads CASSEIDRSYEQYF. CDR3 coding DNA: TGTGCCAGCAGTGAAATCGACAGATCCTACGAGCAGTACTTC.

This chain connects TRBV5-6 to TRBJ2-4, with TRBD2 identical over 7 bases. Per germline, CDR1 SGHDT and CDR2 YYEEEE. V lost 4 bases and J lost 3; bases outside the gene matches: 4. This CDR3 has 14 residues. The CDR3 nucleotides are TGTGCCAGCAGCCGGGAGGTGAGCAAAAACATTCAGTACTTC. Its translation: CASSREVSKNIQYF. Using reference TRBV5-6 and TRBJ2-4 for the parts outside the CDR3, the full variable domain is DAGVTQSPTHLIKTRGQQVTLRCSPKSGHDTVSWYQQALGQGPQFIFQYYEEEERQRGNFPDRFSGHQFPNYSSELNVNALLLGDSALYLCASSREVSKNIQYFGAGTRLSVL.

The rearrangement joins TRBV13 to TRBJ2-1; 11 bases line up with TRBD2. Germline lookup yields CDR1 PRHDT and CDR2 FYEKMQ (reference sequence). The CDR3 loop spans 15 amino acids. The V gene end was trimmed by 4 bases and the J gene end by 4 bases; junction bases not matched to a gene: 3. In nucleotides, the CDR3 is TGTGCCAGCAGCTGGACTAGCGGGTCTTACAATGAGCAGTTCTTC. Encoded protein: CASSWTSGSYNEQFF. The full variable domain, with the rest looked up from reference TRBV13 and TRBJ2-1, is AAGVIQSPRHLIKEKRETATLKCYPIPRHDTVYWYQQGPGQDPQFLISFYEKMQSDKGSIPDRFSAQQFSDYHSELNMSSLELGDSALYFCASSWTSGSYNEQFFGPGTRLTVL.

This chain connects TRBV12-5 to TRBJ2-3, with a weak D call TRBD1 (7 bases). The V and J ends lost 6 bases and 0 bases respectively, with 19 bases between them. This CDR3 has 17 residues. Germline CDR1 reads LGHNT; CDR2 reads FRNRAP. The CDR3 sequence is CASGEGAGIASTDTQYF. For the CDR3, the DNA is TGTGCTAGTGGCGAGGGGGCGGGAATTGCTAGCACAGATACGCAGTATTTT.